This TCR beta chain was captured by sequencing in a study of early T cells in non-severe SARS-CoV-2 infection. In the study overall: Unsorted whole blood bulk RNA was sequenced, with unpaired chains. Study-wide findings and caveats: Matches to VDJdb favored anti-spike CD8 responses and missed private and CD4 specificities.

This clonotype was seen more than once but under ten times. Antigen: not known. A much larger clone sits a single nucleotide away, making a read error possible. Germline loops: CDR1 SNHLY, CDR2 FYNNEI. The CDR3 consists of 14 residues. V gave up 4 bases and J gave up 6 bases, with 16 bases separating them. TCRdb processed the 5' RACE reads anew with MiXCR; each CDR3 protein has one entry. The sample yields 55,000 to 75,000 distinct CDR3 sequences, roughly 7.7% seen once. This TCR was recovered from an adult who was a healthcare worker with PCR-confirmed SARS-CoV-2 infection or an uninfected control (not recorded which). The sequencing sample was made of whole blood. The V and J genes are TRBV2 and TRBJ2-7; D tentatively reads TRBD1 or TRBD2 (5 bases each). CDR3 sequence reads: CASSAGAPGCEQYF. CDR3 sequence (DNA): TGTGCCAGCAGTGCCGGGGCTCCGGGGTGCGAGCAGTACTTC.